A selection of T cell receptor beta chains follows, all from one sample in a study of T cell responses to AZD1222 COVID-19 vaccine. Some clones are missing from TCRdb's copy, which holds only in-frame ones; the method was immunoSEQ multiplex PCR. The table lists around 110,000 clones, 80% to 85% of them singletons. This material consisted of peripheral blood, taken on day 0 of AZD1222 vaccination. The receptors derive from an adult in good health. Both conserved end residues are part of each CDR3. The D gene is left open where the match is weak. Where a row states a size, it is once, few, many or the class of an expanded clone; other rows omit it.

d_call	v_call	clone_size	j_call	cdr3_aa	cdr3_nt
TRBD1	TRBV6-2/TRBV6-3	.	TRBJ1-2	CASSAGQDWAGYTF	TGTGCCAGCAGTGCCGGACAGGATTGGGCTGGCTACACCTTC
.	TRBV21-1	.	TRBJ2-5	CASSRLGGETQYF	TGTGCCAGCAGCAGACTTGGGGGAGAGACCCAGTACTTC
.	TRBV7-9	.	TRBJ2-7	CASSLYEQYF	TGTGCCAGCAGCTTATACGAGCAGTACTTC
.	TRBV21-1	.	TRBJ1-2	CASSNLTGALYGYTF	TGTGCCAGCAGCAACCTGACAGGGGCTCTTTATGGCTACACCTTC
.	TRBV5-1	.	TRBJ2-7	CASSLGVGYEQYF	TGCGCCAGCAGCTTGGGTGTGGGCTACGAGCAGTACTTC
.	TRBV28	.	TRBJ2-1	CASSRVLSSYNEQFF	TGTGCCAGCAGTCGTGTACTGAGCTCCTACAATGAGCAGTTCTTC
.	TRBV7-9	.	TRBJ2-7	CASSPPGRDSYEQYF	TGTGCCAGCAGCCCCCCCGGGCGCGACTCCTACGAGCAGTACTTC
.	TRBV18	.	TRBJ1-1	CASSPQGPGSPTEAFF	TGTGCCAGCTCACCACAGGGCCCAGGATCCCCCACTGAAGCTTTCTTT
.	TRBV11-2	.	TRBJ2-1	CASSLDRREQFF	TGTGCCAGCAGCTTGGACCGCCGTGAGCAGTTCTTC
.	TRBV28	.	TRBJ2-3	CASSLPQGKGTQYF	TGTGCCAGCAGCCTTCCCCAGGGCAAAGGTACGCAGTATTTT
TRBD1	TRBV13	.	TRBJ1-2	CASSSTSGQGANTF	TGTGCCAGCAGCTCTACCTCGGGACAGGGGGCTAACACCTTC
.	TRBV7-9	.	TRBJ2-2	CASSWASGELFF	TGTGCCAGCAGCTGGGCTTCCGGGGAGCTGTTTTTT
TRBD1	TRBV7-3	once	TRBJ2-5	CASSQGTGAETQYF	TGTGCCAGCAGCCAGGGGACAGGGGCGGAGACCCAGTACTTC
.	TRBV19	.	TRBJ1-4	CASSGGGLIEKLFF	TGTGCCAGTAGCGGCGGGGGCCTTATTGAAAAACTGTTTTTT
.	TRBV28	.	TRBJ1-1	CASRRQGNTEAFF	TGTGCCAGCAGAAGGCAGGGGAACACTGAAGCTTTCTTT
.	TRBV7-3	.	TRBJ2-7	CASSPVAGSSYEQYF	TGTGCCAGCAGCCCCGTTGCGGGTTCTTCCTACGAGCAGTACTTC
.	TRBV7-9	.	TRBJ2-7	CASSARQDGAYEQYF	TGTGCCAGCAGCGCCCGGCAGGACGGAGCCTACGAGCAGTACTTC
.	TRBV6-5	.	TRBJ1-6	CASRPSEGSPLHF	TGTGCCAGCAGACCTTCGGAGGGTTCACCCCTCCACTTT
.	TRBV5-1	.	TRBJ1-4	CASSRSPATNEKLFF	TGCGCCAGCAGCCGGAGCCCGGCAACTAATGAAAAACTGTTTTTT
TRBD1	TRBV28	.	TRBJ1-1	CASSSGQGLWDTEAFF	TGTGCCAGCAGTTCCGGACAGGGTTTATGGGACACTGAAGCTTTCTTT
TRBD1	TRBV19	few	TRBJ1-4	CASSRQGPRVGGNEKLFF	TGTGCCAGTAGCAGACAGGGTCCACGAGTCGGGGGTAATGAAAAACTGTTTTTT
.	TRBV28	.	TRBJ1-6	CASSSRVSSYNSPLHF	TGTGCCAGCAGTTCCCGGGTCAGCTCCTATAATTCACCCCTCCACTTT
.	TRBV6-5	.	TRBJ1-1	CASSRPTEHTEAFF	TGTGCCAGCAGCCGCCCGACAGAACACACTGAAGCTTTCTTT
.	TRBV3-1/TRBV3-2	.	TRBJ2-3	CASSQRPGTSRDTQYF	TGTGCCAGCAGCCAAAGGCCCGGGACATCTCGGGATACGCAGTATTTT
TRBD1	TRBV7-8	.	TRBJ1-5	CASSPNRGSNQPQHF	TGTGCCAGCAGCCCAAACAGGGGAAGCAATCAGCCCCAGCATTTT